The 15 T cell receptor beta chains given below trace back to one sample, sequenced in a study of blood T cell repertoires in COVID-19. Profiled with immunoSEQ multiplex PCR; TCRdb holds only in-frame clones, not every one. The sample includes nearly 110,000 clones, 60% to 85% seen only once; the top ten take around 4.4%. Specimen: peripheral blood. The receptors derive from an older man with acute or convalescent COVID-19.

The V gene is TRBV6-5, the J gene TRBJ1-3, with 8 bases matching TRBD1. In germline, CDR1 is MNHEY, CDR2 SVGAGI. The J segment lost 0 bases and the V segment lost 1 base, leaving 2 bases of the junction unmatched. The CDR3 length is 16 residues. CDR3 sequence reads: CASSYYGTGSGNTIYF. As DNA, the CDR3 is TGTGCCAGCAGTTACTATGGGACAGGCTCTGGAAACACCATATATTTT.

V gene TRBV3-1 (or the pseudogene TRBV3-2) combines with J gene TRBJ2-7; TRBD1 is a possible D gene (6 bases). The CDR3 length is 16 residues. Trimming cost V 1 base and J 0 bases, with 13 bases left between them. Germline V gene sequence: CDR1 LGHDT, CDR2 YNNKEL (reference sequence). This CDR3 reads CASSQARYRDSYEQYF. The CDR3 region has the DNA TGTGCCAGCAGCCAAGCGCGTTACAGGGACTCCTACGAGCAGTACTTC.

V is TRBV2 and J is TRBJ2-1; 8 bases align to TRBD1. Germline values: CDR1 SNHLY, CDR2 FYNNEI. V lost 7 bases and J lost 10; bases outside the gene matches: 6. This CDR3 has 12 residues. As DNA, the CDR3 is TGTGCCAGCACCACAGGGGGAAACGAGCAGTTCTTC. This gives the protein CASTTGGNEQFF.

Concerning this clone: Additional DNA sequences in this sample encode the identical CDR3. This chain links TRBV9 with TRBJ1-5; D uncertain. The CDR3 covers 14 residues. V was cut by 5 bases and J by 3 bases, with 12 bases left in between. CDR1 and CDR2 from the germline V gene are SGDLS and YYNGEE. The CDR3 region is CASSPPGSNQPQHF. CDR3 DNA sequence: TGTGCCAGCAGTCCTCCGGGATCCAATCAGCCCCAGCATTTT.

The chain recombines TRBV6-5 with TRBJ1-2; 7 nucleotides match TRBD1. This CDR3 contains 16 residues. V dropped 2 bases and J dropped 4; count of bases not matched to a gene: 10. Germline V gives CDR1 MNHEY, CDR2 SVGAGI. The CDR3 nucleotides are TGTGCCAGCAGTTACCACATACAGGGGCCAGTCTATGGCTACACCTTC. This translates into CASSYHIQGPVYGYTF.

J is TRBJ2-5 and V is TRBV7-6; perhaps TRBD2 as D (5 bases). Germline lookup yields CDR1 SGHVS and CDR2 FNYEAQ. The CDR3 is 14 residues long. Trimming shortened V by 4 bases and J by 4 bases, and 13 bases separated the two germline ends. CDR3 protein: CASSYQSAGETQYF. Here the CDR3 DNA reads TGTGCCAGCAGCTACCAATCCGCGGGAGAGACCCAGTACTTC.

This clone showed up many times. This sample includes further DNA sequences coding for the same CDR3. The V call is TRBV7-2, the J call TRBJ1-5; 9 bases line up with TRBD1. V lost 5 bases, J lost 6 bases, and 8 bases stayed unmatched. CDR1 SGHTA and CDR2 FQGNSA come from the germline V gene. This CDR3 is 15 amino acids long. DNA of the CDR3: TGTGCCAGCAGCCCAACAGGGGGCGAAGGTCAGCCCCAGCATTTT. Translating it yields CASSPTGGEGQPQHF.

This clone was seen repeatedly, ten times or more. The chain has TRBV6-5 and TRBJ1-5; 8 nucleotides line up with TRBD1. Losses at the gene ends were 6 bases for V and 6 bases for J; bases not matched to a gene: 4. The CDR3 spans 13 residues. Germline CDR1 reads MNHEY; CDR2 reads SVGAGI. Here the CDR3 reads CASRGQVGQPQHF. CDR3 DNA: TGTGCCAGCAGGGGACAGGTTGGTCAGCCCCAGCATTTT.

V is TRBV6-5 and J is TRBJ2-2; 7 bases line up with TRBD1. The CDR3 is 14 amino acids. V gave up 5 bases and J gave up 5 bases; unmatched junction bases: 5. The germline V gene has CDR1 MNHEY and CDR2 SVGAGI. CDR3 in amino acids: CASSRTGETGELFF. CDR3 sequence (DNA): TGTGCCAGCAGTCGGACAGGTGAAACCGGGGAGCTGTTTTTT.

V gene TRBV5-1 combines with J gene TRBJ1-1; 10 bases match TRBD1. V dropped 2 bases and J dropped 5; count of bases not matched to a gene: 6. The CDR3 is made up of 15 amino acids. Looked up from germline, CDR1 is SGHRS and CDR2 is YFSETQ. Written as DNA, the CDR3 is TGCGCCAGCAGCTTCACCGGGACAGGGGTAACTGAAGCTTTCTTT. It yields the protein CASSFTGTGVTEAFF.

This clone turned up a few times. This sequence joins TRBV12-3 or TRBV12-4 and TRBJ2-1; 8 nucleotides line up with TRBD1. CDR3 length: 13 residues. Unmatched junction bases numbered 10, after V lost 6 bases and J lost 12 bases. The DNA for the CDR3 is TGTGCCAGCAGACCGGGACAGGATCAATGGCAGTTCTTC. It translates to CASRPGQDQWQFF.

Concerning this clone: One junction end does not reproduce the germline sequence, and a read error may be involved. This chain links TRBV5-1 with TRBJ2-3; TRBD2 agrees at 10 bases. Looked up from germline, CDR1 is SGHRS and CDR2 is YFSETQ. The CDR3 totals 17 residues. The CDR3 nucleotides read TGCGCCCGCAGCTTGGGGGCTTTTAGCGGGGGGACAGATACGCAGTATTTT. Residues: CARSLGAFSGGTDTQYF.

This chain joins TRBV5-1 and TRBJ1-4; D may be TRBD1 (5 bases). Per the germline V gene, CDR1 is SGHRS and CDR2 is YFSETQ. Trimming removed 0 bases from V and 8 bases from J, with 11 bases in between. The CDR3 extends over 14 amino acids. CDR3 bases: TGCGCCAGCAGCTTGGATCAGGGAGGGGAAAAACTGTTTTTT. Amino acids: CASSLDQGGEKLFF.

In this sample, this clone turned up many times. In DNA, the CDR3 is TGTGCCAGCAGCTTACCGCAGGGGGACGAGCAGTACTTC. Residues: CASSLPQGDEQYF. The chain recombines TRBV7-9 with TRBJ2-7, with 7 bases fitting TRBD1. CDR1 and CDR2 (germline): SEHNR, FQNEAQ (reference sequence). The V segment lost 2 bases and the J segment 5 bases; nucleotides outside the gene matches: 3. The CDR3 is made up of 13 amino acids.

This clone was seen once. The rearrangement joins TRBV27 to TRBJ2-2; 9 bases are a match to TRBD1. The junction had 13 bases not matched to a gene; V was cut back by 5 bases and J by 0 bases. CDR1 is MNHEY, CDR2 SMNVEV, per germline (reference sequence). The CDR3 is 19 amino acids. Here the CDR3 DNA reads TGTGCCAGCAGTGAAGGACAGGGGCCACCGTTCGCGAACACCGGGGAGCTGTTTTTT. Protein product: CASSEGQGPPFANTGELFF.